This passage covers 27 T cell receptor beta chains from one sample sequenced in a study of response to subunit inactivated influenza vaccine. TCRdb re-analysed the RT-PCR reads in MiXCR, keeping a single row per CDR3 protein. The sample lists 490,000 or so distinct CDR3 sequences; approximately 7.6% were seen once. The source material was PBMCs from blood, sampled about 24 months after vaccination. Every receptor here comes from a man aged 45 to 70 who received an inactivated influenza vaccine.

This clonotype was found many times. The chain employs TRBV29-1 and TRBJ2-5; 9 bases are shared with TRBD2. V was clipped by 4 bases and J by 2 bases; unmatched bases: 8. The CDR3 runs 15 residues. Germline CDR1 reads SQVTM; CDR2 reads ANQGSEA. CDR3 coding DNA: TGCAGCGTTGCCCATAGCGGGAGTGAACAAGAGACCCAGTACTTC. It yields the protein CSVAHSGSEQETQYF.

This clonotype was detected a few times. The gene calls are TRBV19 and TRBJ1-5; the match to TRBD1 covers 7 bases. Looked up from germline, CDR1 is LNHDA and CDR2 is SQIVND (reference sequence). This CDR3 region has 14 residues. V shed 10 bases, J shed 7 bases, and the junction held 13 bases outside the gene matches. The CDR3 DNA sequence: TGTGCCACCAAGACAGGGCTATCGAAGCAGCCCCAGCATTTT. It codes for CATKTGLSKQPQHF.

The chain links TRBV4-1 to TRBJ2-3, with D possibly TRBD1 on 6 matching bases. The germline V and J ends were trimmed by 1 base and 5 bases, with 10 bases remaining between them. Germline V gives CDR1 MGHRA, CDR2 YSYEKL. The length of the CDR3 is 14 residues. The CDR3 loop is CASSQGQVLDTQYF. In DNA form, the CDR3 reads TGCGCCAGCAGCCAAGGACAGGTATTAGATACGCAGTATTTT.

The chain carries TRBV9 and TRBJ2-6; 10 bases align to TRBD2. The J segment lost 0 bases and the V segment lost 3 bases, leaving 9 bases of the junction unmatched. Germline CDR1 and CDR2: SGDLS and YYNGEE. The CDR3 runs to 19 residues. CDR3 sequence reads: CASSGTGTSASSGANVLTF. CDR3 DNA sequence: TGTGCCAGCAGCGGAACCGGGACTAGCGCGTCCTCTGGGGCCAACGTCCTGACTTTC.

About this clonotype itself: At one of its ends the junction is not consistent with the germline gene, which may arise from a read error. The chain has TRBV7-7 and TRBJ2-1, with a possible D match to TRBD2 (6 bases). This CDR3 spans 13 amino acids. The germline V gene encodes CDR1 SSHAT and CDR2 FNYEAQ (reference sequence). The CDR3 coding sequence is TGTGCTAGCAGCTTAGCGGAGAACAATGAGCAGTTCTTC. This translates into CASSLAENNEQFF.

This clonotype was seen repeatedly, ten times or more. The gene calls are TRBV29-1 and TRBJ2-3; TRBD1 might be the D (6 bases). Germline V gene sequence: CDR1 SQVTM, CDR2 ANQGSEA. V lost 4 bases to trimming and J lost 2 bases, with 10 bases between them. The CDR3 loop spans 13 amino acids. The DNA for the CDR3 is TGCAGCGTTGCGTGGACAGACACAGATACGCAGTATTTT. This encodes CSVAWTDTDTQYF.

This clonotype has only a few counts. Its ends do not fully match the called genes, so a read error is possible. The rearrangement joins TRBV7-7 to TRBJ2-5; 7 nucleotides line up with TRBD2. The CDR3 has 12 amino acids. Germline V gives CDR1 SSHAT, CDR2 FNYEAQ (reference sequence). CDR3 in amino acids: CASSSGEGPVAF. The CDR3 DNA follows: TGTGCTAGCAGCTCCGGGGAGGGCCCCGTCGCCTTC. Full variable domain (remainder filled in from reference TRBV7-7 and TRBJ2-5): GAGVSQSPRYKVTKRGQDVTLRCDPISSHATLYWYQQALGQGPEFLTYFNYEAQPDKSGLPSDRFSAERPEGSISTLTIQRTEQRDSAMYRCASSSGEGPVAFGPGTRLLVL.

This CDR3 is CASHWFRGSSYEQYF. The CDR3, as DNA: TGTGCCAGCCATTGGTTCAGGGGGTCCTCCTACGAGCAGTACTTC. The V call is TRBV6-2 or TRBV6-3, the J call TRBJ2-7; 7 bases align to TRBD1. The CDR3 spans 15 residues. The germline gives CDR1 MNHEY, CDR2 SVGEGT. With 8 bases clipped from V and 0 bases from J, the junction kept 10 bases outside the gene matches.

This clonotype was detected ten times or more. The V and J genes are TRBV20-1 and TRBJ1-1; D is unresolved. This CDR3 is 11 amino acids long. The germline gives CDR1 DFQATT, CDR2 SNEGSKA (reference sequence). Trimming removed 3 bases from V and 11 bases from J, with 13 bases in between. The chain's CDR3 is CSARDLPEAFF. The DNA of the CDR3 is TGCAGTGCTAGGGACTTACCGGAGGCTTTCTTT.

In its sample, this clonotype was seen a few times. Here the CDR3 reads CSAGGTGGFTTEAFF. The CDR3 DNA reads as TGCAGTGCCGGTGGCACAGGGGGCTTTACTACTGAAGCTTTCTTT. The chain carries TRBV20-1 and TRBJ1-1; 9 bases are shared with TRBD1. Germline lookup yields CDR1 DFQATT and CDR2 SNEGSKA (reference sequence). Losses at the gene ends were 6 bases for V and 5 bases for J; bases not matched to a gene: 13. The CDR3 is 15 residues long.

The table lists this clonotype with a few counts. The chain has TRBV28 and TRBJ2-1, with 11 nucleotides matching TRBD2. This CDR3 is 15 amino acids long. V lost 5 bases to trimming and J lost 6 bases; unmatched junction nucleotides: 6. Germline CDR1 MDHEN, CDR2 SYDVKM. CDR3 region: CASSISGRAPNEQFF. The DNA for the CDR3 is TGTGCCAGCAGTATTAGCGGGAGGGCCCCCAATGAGCAGTTCTTC.

At least ten counts were recorded for this clonotype. The chain joins TRBV12-3 or TRBV12-4 to TRBJ2-1, with 11 bases lining up with TRBD2. This CDR3 is built from 15 residues. V lost 6 bases and J lost 5; bases outside the gene matches: 6. The CDR3 protein is CASSFLSGRDNEQFF. DNA of the CDR3: TGTGCCAGCAGCTTTCTTAGCGGGAGGGACAATGAGCAGTTCTTC.

The chain uses TRBV5-4 and TRBJ1-1, with TRBD1 matching 9 bases. Germline assignment: CDR1 SGHNT and CDR2 YYREEE (reference sequence). This CDR3 comprises 16 residues. V trimming: 0 bases; J trimming: 5 bases; junction bases outside the gene matches: 8. In DNA form, the CDR3 reads TGTGCCAGCAGCTTGGCAACAGGGGGCGGTAAGACTGAAGCTTTCTTT. It encodes CASSLATGGGKTEAFF.

J is TRBJ2-4 and V is TRBV2, with D perhaps given as TRBD1 or TRBD2 (5 bases each). The V and J ends lost 4 bases and 15 bases respectively, with 19 bases between them. Germline CDR1 is SNHLY and CDR2 is FYNNEI. The CDR3 is made up of 13 amino acids. The CDR3 sequence: CASSAALGRPRYF. In DNA form, the CDR3 reads TGTGCCAGCAGTGCCGCTCTGGGACGTCCGAGGTACTTC.

At least ten counts were recorded for this clonotype. The chain links TRBV28 to TRBJ2-1, with 13 nucleotides matching TRBD2. CDR1 is MDHEN and CDR2 is SYDVKM in the germline V gene. The ends lost 2 bases at V and 8 bases at J; junction bases unmatched: 6. The CDR3 has 16 residues. The chain's CDR3 is CASSLTSGRAEYEQFF. The CDR3 coding sequence is TGTGCCAGCAGTTTAACTAGCGGGAGGGCCGAGTATGAGCAGTTCTTC.

This clonotype turned up a few times. V usage is TRBV10-2 and J usage is TRBJ2-7; a possible D gene is TRBD1 (6 bases). Germline V gives CDR1 WSHSY, CDR2 SAAADI. Trimming took off 6 bases at V and 4 bases at J, with 16 bases between the two ends. The CDR3 spans 14 residues. CDR3 bases: TGCGCCAGCAGCGAGGGGACACTAATGTACGAGCAGTACTTC. This codes for CASSEGTLMYEQYF.

The chain has TRBV7-9 and TRBJ1-4; D is ambiguous. Per the germline V gene, CDR1 is SEHNR and CDR2 is FQNEAQ (reference sequence). The CDR3 is made up of 11 amino acids. Trimming took 1 base from V and 11 from J, leaving 5 bases between them. This CDR3 reads CASSLGPKLFF. In nucleotides, the CDR3 is TGTGCCAGCAGCTTAGGTCCCAAACTGTTTTTT. Full variable domain (missing parts from reference TRBV7-9 and TRBJ1-4): DTGVSQNPRHKITKRGQNVTFRCDPISEHNRLYWYRQTLGQGPEFLTYFQNEAQLEKSRLLSDRFSAERPKGSFSTLEIQRTEQGDSAMYLCASSLGPKLFFGSGTQLSVL.

In nucleotides, the CDR3 is TGCAGTGCTACGGACAGCTTCAATCAGCCCCAGCATTTT. Translated: CSATDSFNQPQHF. The V and J genes are TRBV20-1 and TRBJ1-5, with a tentative D call TRBD1 (6 bases). From germline, CDR1 is DFQATT and CDR2 SNEGSKA (reference sequence). CDR3 length equals 13 residues. V dropped 4 bases and J dropped 3 bases, with 10 bases sitting between them.

This clonotype was observed many times. V usage is TRBV29-1 and J usage is TRBJ2-1; no clear D. Germline V CDR1 and CDR2: SQVTM, ANQGSEA. This CDR3 is built from 13 residues. With 6 bases removed from V and 0 bases from J, the gap between germline ends came to 9 bases. Written as DNA, the CDR3 is TGCAGCGTCAACATGGGCTCCTACAATGAGCAGTTCTTC. This sequence encodes CSVNMGSYNEQFF.

The chain combines TRBV5-4 with TRBJ2-3; D is perhaps TRBD1 (5 bases). Germline assignment: CDR1 SGHNT and CDR2 YYREEE (reference sequence). V shed 4 bases and J shed 5 bases, with 14 bases lying between them. The CDR3 is 14 amino acids. The CDR3 spells CASSPLPQGDTQYF. DNA for the CDR3: TGTGCCAGCAGCCCACTCCCCCAGGGAGATACGCAGTATTTT.

The rearrangement uses TRBV4-1 and TRBJ1-1; TRBD1 is a possible D gene (6 bases). This CDR3 region has 14 residues. The germline V and J ends were trimmed by 11 bases and 0 bases, with 16 bases remaining between them. In germline, CDR1 is MGHRA, CDR2 YSYEKL. CDR3 amino acids: CAARAGDMNTEAFF. CDR3 DNA: TGCGCCGCACGGGCGGGGGACATGAACACTGAAGCTTTCTTT.

This chain uses TRBV5-4 with TRBJ1-2; 11 nucleotides match TRBD1. V shed 4 bases and J 3 bases; nucleotides not matched to a gene: 5. The CDR3 has 15 residues. Germline CDR1 and CDR2: SGHNT and YYREEE (reference sequence). CDR3 nucleotide sequence: TGTGCCAGCAGCGAGGACAGGGGGCGCGACTATGGCTACACCTTC. It is translated as CASSEDRGRDYGYTF.

This clonotype appeared a few times. CDR3 nucleotides: TGTGCCAGCAGCTTCATAGGTCTCTCTGGAAACACCATATATTTT. Protein product: CASSFIGLSGNTIYF. The chain uses TRBV7-2 and TRBJ1-3; D is undetermined. This CDR3 contains 15 residues. V was pared by 3 bases and J by 0 bases, with 9 bases between. The germline CDR1 and CDR2 sequences are SGHTA and FQGNSA.

This clonotype occurred a few times. The chain has TRBV28 and TRBJ2-1; D is possibly TRBD2 (5 bases). The CDR3 covers 14 residues. V was clipped by 7 bases and J by 6 bases, with 16 bases between them. Germline lookup yields CDR1 MDHEN and CDR2 SYDVKM. The CDR3, as DNA: TGTGCCAGCACCATGAGGGCGTTGGTCAATGAGCAGTTCTTC. It encodes CASTMRALVNEQFF.

This clonotype was detected ten times or more. The V and J genes are TRBV6-6 and TRBJ1-2; 7 bases line up with TRBD1. The junction had 5 bases not matched to a gene; V was cut back by 6 bases and J by 4 bases. Germline V gene sequence: CDR1 MNHNY, CDR2 SVGAGI (reference sequence). The CDR3 is made up of 13 amino acids. The CDR3 protein is CASSQDRAYGYTF. The CDR3 DNA is TGTGCCAGCAGCCAAGACAGGGCCTATGGCTACACCTTC.

This clonotype was counted between two and nine times. The chain couples TRBV4-3 to TRBJ1-2; the D gene is possibly TRBD1 (6 bases). Germline values: CDR1 LGHNA, CDR2 YSLEER. V lost 4 bases and J lost 4, with 16 bases in between. This CDR3 has 15 amino acids. CDR3 amino acids: CASSPTTDRFYGYTF. The CDR3 nucleotides read TGCGCCAGCAGCCCCACTACGGACAGATTCTATGGCTACACCTTC.

This clonotype was detected only a few times. The rearrangement uses TRBV5-6 and TRBJ2-7, with 10 bases fitting TRBD1. Germline V CDR1 and CDR2: SGHDT, YYEEEE. The V and J ends lost 4 bases and 5 bases, in that order; junction bases with no gene match: 12. This CDR3 has 16 residues. The CDR3 reads CASSVPGTGVTDEQYF. The CDR3 DNA is TGTGCCAGCAGCGTCCCCGGGACAGGGGTAACGGACGAGCAGTACTTC.